The clone carrying this T cell receptor beta chain was counted many times. The target antigen is unknown. This entry is derived from a study of human T cells and chemical hapten exposure. Study conclusions and caveats: Counts of TCRs above 1 in 1000 frequency stayed unchanged with DPC sensitization.

The authors extracted total RNA from unfractionated whole blood. Germline CDR1 SNHLY, CDR2 FYNNEI. This CDR3 contains 18 residues. V shed 6 bases and J 0 bases; nucleotides not matched to a gene: 8. Individual cDNA molecules each carried unique molecular identifiers attached by the library. TCRdb redid the calling of the 5' RACE reads with MiXCR, one entry per CDR3 protein. The data show around 140,000 distinct CDR3 sequences, about 4% seen once. The V gene is TRBV2, the J gene TRBJ2-3, with 14 bases aligning to TRBD2. This clonotype was sampled from a female donor in good health. The CDR3 DNA sequence: TGTGCCAGCAGCGGGACTAGCGGGGGCCCGGATAGCACAGATACGCAGTATTTT. This gives the protein CASSGTSGGPDSTDTQYF.